This passage covers 3 T cell receptor beta chains from one sample sequenced in a study of human T cells and chemical hapten exposure (dated by TCRdb to the early 2020s). The library was obtained by RACE. Sequencing was performed on a NextSeq 500. Starting from the raw public reads, TCRdb applied fastp trimming at Q25, assembled clones with MiXCR and retained in-frame beta chains. When rows share a CDR3 protein, they turn into one entry using the most common DNA and genes. The sample data list under 200,000 distinct CDR3 sequences, and roughly 15% of these were observed just once. Clones ranked in the top ten supply 1.7% of the sample. The sample's time point, from its label and the paper: patch test 1, 2 weeks after DPC sensitization. What the treatment or condition label conveys for this sample: therapeutic diphenylcyclopropenone sensitization with weekly scalp DPC. The sample here was whole blood, taken in connection with sensitization to the hapten diphenylcyclopropenone (DPC). The origin of the receptors is a woman aged 25-40 years with alopecia areata. Some clones in this sample may be carry-over from other donors' samples.

This clonotype showed up many times. The V gene is TRBV29-1, the J gene TRBJ2-7; tentatively, D is TRBD1 (6 bases). Per germline, CDR1 SQVTM and CDR2 ANQGSEA. V lost 2 bases, J lost 2 bases, and 7 bases lay in between. The CDR3 contains 12 residues. This CDR3 reads CSVETGPYEQYF. DNA for the CDR3: TGCAGCGTTGAAACAGGGCCCTACGAGCAGTACTTC.

This clonotype was observed a handful of times. The chain combines TRBV24-1 with TRBJ2-1, with 10 bases identical to TRBD2. CDR3 size: 16 residues. CDR1 and CDR2 from the germline V gene are KGHDR and SFDVKD. The ends lost 4 bases at V and 7 bases at J; junction bases unmatched: 9. CDR3 loop: CATSDYTSGKTNEQFF. CDR3 in DNA: TGTGCCACCAGTGACTATACTAGCGGGAAGACTAATGAGCAGTTCTTC.

This clonotype was counted a few times. This chain joins TRBV7-6 and TRBJ2-7; possible D gene TRBD1, 5 bases. Trimming took 5 bases from V and 0 from J, leaving 17 bases between them. The CDR3 spans 16 residues. Germline V lookup: CDR1 SGHVS, CDR2 FNYEAQ. CDR3 bases: TGTGCCAGCAGCCCAACAGGAACCCGATTCTCCTACGAGCAGTACTTC. Translation: CASSPTGTRFSYEQYF.